This TCR beta chain was sequenced in a study of blood T cell repertoires in COVID-19. Per the study methods: By means of reference gene primer amplification, nucleated cell counts were estimated. Data came from immunoSEQ multiplex PCR; TCRdb stores just in-frame clones and leaves some out. That table supplies the V and J calls and clone size; D and trimming were determined from the DNA. Here the sample spans around 300,000 clones, 80% to 90% being singletons. The CDR3 length is 15 residues. Trimming removed 1 base from V and 2 bases from J, with 10 bases in between. Germline V gene sequence: CDR1 SGHNT, CDR2 YENEEA.

The chain carries TRBV11-3 and TRBJ2-3; D ambiguous. This receptor was taken from a woman in her late teens or twenties who had recovered from COVID-19. The sequencing input was PBMCs or T cells enriched from blood (not recorded which). The CDR3 loop reads CASSLGSRLTDTQYF. Here the CDR3 DNA reads TGTGCCAGCAGCTTAGGATCGAGGCTCACAGATACGCAGTATTTT.